The rows below give T cell receptor beta chains drawn from one sample of a study of glioma-infiltrating T cells. TCRdb independently ran MiXCR on the multiplex PCR reads; one entry per CDR3 protein. Among 150,000 to 200,000 distinct CDR3 sequences listed, about 47% were seen once. Sequenced: glioma tissue, nonneoplastic brain tissue, or PBMCs (not recorded which). These TCRs come from a human donor with low-grade glioma or glioblastoma, undergoing nonglioma brain surgery, or in good health (not recorded which). CDR3s include the opening cysteine and the closing phenylalanine or tryptophan.

v_gene: TRBV28; CDR3aa: CASSQTLPRRTEAFF
v_gene: TRBV27; CDR3aa: CASSLLSGRAIYNEQFF
v_gene: TRBV19; CDR3aa: CASSPFGRSSYNEKFF
v_gene: TRBV28; CDR3aa: CARTPATGPYQPKHF
v_gene: TRBV4-1; CDR3aa: CASRRGDADTGELFF
v_gene: TRBV12-3/TRBV12-4; CDR3aa: CASTLTGRDTEAFF
v_gene: TRBV4-2; CDR3aa: CASSQGVADTQYF
v_gene: TRBV7-9; CDR3aa: CASSPRRDEQYF
v_gene: TRBV6-2/TRBV6-3; CDR3aa: CASSAQGDSYEQYF
v_gene: TRBV2; CDR3aa: CARQGTGSNEKFF
v_gene: TRBV7-9; CDR3aa: CASSYSGTDENIQYF
v_gene: TRBV6-2/TRBV6-3; CDR3aa: CAGSYGTSWSLSYNEQFF
v_gene: TRBV6-1; CDR3aa: CASIDGSPNEKLFF
v_gene: TRBV19; CDR3aa: CASSTGVSNQPQHF
v_gene: TRBV20-1; CDR3aa: CSARGLEGHNEQFF
v_gene: TRBV19; CDR3aa: CATNMEGQTEAFF
v_gene: TRBV20-1; CDR3aa: CSVNGGPDTQYF
v_gene: TRBV27; CDR3aa: CASRRDRNQPQHF
v_gene: TRBV9; CDR3aa: CASSVARLAGVADTQYF
v_gene: TRBV5-4; CDR3aa: CASSFNRFNEQFF
v_gene: TRBV28; CDR3aa: CAITEGATGELFF
v_gene: TRBV7-2; CDR3aa: CASSFSGTSGGTDTQYF
v_gene: TRBV11-1; CDR3aa: CASSFQGQVYEQYF
v_gene: TRBV19; CDR3aa: CASSIRSNNSPLHF
v_gene: TRBV11-2; CDR3aa: CASSNYKRTAVTYEQYF
v_gene: TRBV28; CDR3aa: CASSSLETRGLNEQFF
v_gene: TRBV20-1; CDR3aa: CSARRLAGGTYKQYF
v_gene: TRBV6-1; CDR3aa: CASSTGSNQPQHF
v_gene: TRBV28; CDR3aa: CASSLTGRLDGYTF
v_gene: TRBV29-1; CDR3aa: CSVRTQRDTQYF
v_gene: TRBV20-1; CDR3aa: CSASLTVPYEQYF
v_gene: TRBV27; CDR3aa: CASSGGGQGYNEKFF
v_gene: TRBV29-1; CDR3aa: CSAGPIGTQYF
v_gene: TRBV12-5; CDR3aa: CASGLEGAVRF
v_gene: TRBV12-3/TRBV12-4; CDR3aa: CASSFGAGEQFF
v_gene: TRBV20-1; CDR3aa: CSARAFLAEKLETQYF
v_gene: TRBV29-1; CDR3aa: CSVEWGEQFF
v_gene: TRBV18; CDR3aa: CASSAVSRTTRGNEQFF
v_gene: TRBV12-3/TRBV12-4; CDR3aa: CASRPQGLANYGYTF
v_gene: TRBV28; CDR3aa: CASGTLKETQYF
v_gene: TRBV6-2/TRBV6-3; CDR3aa: CASSTGLNSYEQYF
v_gene: TRBV7-2; CDR3aa: CASSPGTTTYEQYF
v_gene: TRBV29-1; CDR3aa: CSLNPLIAGNTDTQYF
v_gene: TRBV10-3; CDR3aa: CAISESISMNTEAFF
v_gene: TRBV20-1; CDR3aa: CSASSGGAGETQYF
v_gene: TRBV12-3/TRBV12-4; CDR3aa: CASSSRDQNYNEQFF
v_gene: TRBV6-5; CDR3aa: CASIYRDIYFRTDTQYF
v_gene: TRBV5-1; CDR3aa: CASSFGTETYEQYF
v_gene: TRBV28; CDR3aa: CASSPWTSPQETQYF
v_gene: TRBV24-1; CDR3aa: CATSDRWAKNIQYF
v_gene: TRBV2; CDR3aa: CASTKVGETQYF
v_gene: TRBV6-2/TRBV6-3; CDR3aa: CASSDEDGETQYF
v_gene: TRBV6-6; CDR3aa: CASSYSIKAGTGEQFF
v_gene: TRBV6-1; CDR3aa: CASSEAGGRLAGGDEQFF
v_gene: TRBV19; CDR3aa: CASSMGSYEQYF
v_gene: TRBV29-1; CDR3aa: CSVVLGTQYF
v_gene: TRBV3-1; CDR3aa: CASSQDSEKLFF
v_gene: TRBV28; CDR3aa: CASRRTGLSGNTIYF
v_gene: TRBV27; CDR3aa: CASSLTGGLAGGEGGNEQFF
v_gene: TRBV28; CDR3aa: CASSFSRNQPQHF